Following are 20 T cell receptor beta chains from one sample sequenced in a study of OX40 agonist ivuxolimab in advanced cancers. The assay was immunoSEQ multiplex PCR, and TCRdb's table has in-frame clones only and misses some. The data show about 80,000 clones, approximately 92% seen once. Sequenced here: CD4+ or CD8+ T cells sorted from blood, sampled in a trial of the OX40 agonist ivuxolimab. Every receptor here comes from an adult with an advanced solid tumor such as melanoma, head and neck, liver or kidney cancer.

As concerns this clone: This is likely a read error, given that the CDR3 carries no conserved phenylalanine or tryptophan at its end. The DNA is left out, because the CDR3 cannot be placed on it with certainty; the CDR3 is given as TCRdb lists it. The rearrangement uses TRBV7-2 and TRBJ1-2. Germline assignment: CDR1 SGHTA and CDR2 FQGNSA. The CDR3 totals 13 residues, both ends included. The CDR3 sequence: CASSLARFSDPFL.

The J gene is TRBJ2-3, the V gene TRBV11-2; D not certain. The CDR3 is made up of 12 amino acids. Germline CDR1 is SGHAT and CDR2 is FQNNGV. V gave up 5 bases and J gave up 4 bases, with 7 bases separating them. The CDR3 protein is CASSLPADTQYF. As DNA, the CDR3 is TGTGCCAGCAGCCTACCGGCAGATACGCAGTATTTT.

The chain carries TRBV4-1 and TRBJ2-3; D possibly corresponds to TRBD2 (5 bases). The ends were cut back, 1 base at V and 4 bases at J, with 12 bases in the middle. Germline assignment: CDR1 MGHRA and CDR2 YSYEKL. The CDR3 totals 15 residues. The CDR3 loop reads CASSQVPSYPDTQYF. CDR3 DNA: TGCGCCAGCAGCCAAGTCCCTAGCTATCCAGATACGCAGTATTTT.

The chain links TRBV10-3 to TRBJ2-2, with TRBD2 identical over 7 bases. CDR3 length: 15 amino acids. Germline lookup yields CDR1 ENHRY and CDR2 SYGVKD. The V segment lost 7 bases and the J segment 3 bases; nucleotides outside the gene matches: 8. The CDR3 bases are TGTGCCATCAATCCCGGGACTATCGACACCGGGGAGCTGTTTTTT. The encoded protein is CAINPGTIDTGELFF.

The rearrangement uses TRBV5-1 and TRBJ1-1; TRBD1 might be the D (5 bases). V gave up 2 bases and J gave up 1 base, with 6 bases separating them. CDR1 is SGHRS and CDR2 is YFSETQ in the germline V gene. The length of the CDR3 is 13 residues. DNA of the CDR3: TGCGCCAGCAGCTTCGGGACGAACACTGAAGCTTTCTTT. This codes for CASSFGTNTEAFF.

The chain uses TRBV27 and TRBJ2-1, with D perhaps TRBD2 (5 bases). Trimming cost V 2 bases and J 3 bases, with 11 bases left between them. The germline V gene encodes CDR1 MNHEY and CDR2 SMNVEV (reference sequence). The CDR3 loop spans 15 amino acids. The CDR3 bases are TGTGCCAGCAGTTTAGGACTGATGGGCTACAATGAGCAGTTCTTC. Its translation: CASSLGLMGYNEQFF.

The chain uses TRBV13 and TRBJ2-1; D may be TRBD2 (5 bases). CDR1 and CDR2 (germline): PRHDT, FYEKMQ (reference sequence). The CDR3 runs to 12 residues. V lost 5 bases and J 9 bases, leaving 11 bases between the germline ends. The CDR3: CASSTPLAEQFF. The CDR3 DNA is TGTGCCAGCAGCACCCCGCTAGCTGAGCAGTTCTTC.

The chain combines TRBV5-4 with TRBJ1-6; 8 bases agree with TRBD1. Germline loops: CDR1 SGHNT, CDR2 YYREEE (reference sequence). The CDR3 has 16 residues. Trimming took 3 bases from V and 2 from J; bases not matched to a gene: 4. CDR3: CASSYGTGPYNSPLHF. CDR3 coding DNA: TGTGCCAGCAGCTATGGGACAGGCCCCTATAATTCACCCCTCCACTTT.

The chain links TRBV4-3 to TRBJ2-7, with TRBD2 identical over 16 bases. The ends lost 6 bases at V and 5 bases at J; junction bases unmatched: 7. The germline gives CDR1 LGHNA, CDR2 YSLEER. CDR3 size: 16 residues. CDR3 loop: CASSLGTSGGGNEQYF. The CDR3 nucleotides are TGCGCCAGCAGTCTTGGGACTAGCGGGGGGGGCAACGAGCAGTACTTC.

V and J are TRBV30 and TRBJ1-4; D is unresolved. Trimming removed 4 bases at V and 8 bases at J, with 11 bases between. This CDR3 is 12 amino acids long. Per the germline V gene, CDR1 is GTSNPN and CDR2 is SVGIG (reference sequence). The CDR3 sequence: CAWKNFREKLFF. CDR3 nucleotides: TGTGCCTGGAAAAACTTTCGAGAAAAACTGTTTTTT.

V and J are TRBV7-9 and TRBJ2-4; 12 bases fit TRBD2. CDR1 and CDR2 (germline): SEHNR, FQNEAQ (reference sequence). V shed 5 bases, J shed 1 base, and the junction held 3 bases outside the gene matches. This CDR3 region has 16 residues. In DNA form, the CDR3 reads TGTGCCAGCAGCCCAACTAGCGGGGGGGCCAAAAACATTCAGTACTTC. Residues: CASSPTSGGAKNIQYF.

The chain's CDR3 is CASRTSGGAFNEQFF. The DNA for the CDR3 is TGCGCCAGCAGGACTAGCGGGGGGGCGTTTAATGAGCAGTTCTTC. The chain uses TRBV5-1 and TRBJ2-1; 14 nucleotides agree with TRBD2. With 5 bases clipped from V and 7 bases from J, the junction kept 5 bases outside the gene matches. Germline V lookup: CDR1 SGHRS, CDR2 YFSETQ. This CDR3 region has 15 residues.

The J gene is TRBJ2-7, the V gene TRBV6-6; perhaps TRBD2 as D (6 bases). The germline V and J ends were trimmed by 1 base and 2 bases, with 9 bases remaining between them. Germline V gives CDR1 MNHNY, CDR2 SVGAGI (reference sequence). The CDR3 length is 14 residues. The CDR3, as DNA: TGTGCCAGCAGTTACTATTCGGGGGCCTACGAGCAGTACTTC. It encodes CASSYYSGAYEQYF.

This chain connects TRBV6-5 to TRBJ2-2; D gene unclear. The germline gives CDR1 MNHEY, CDR2 SVGAGI. The ends were cut back, 3 bases at V and 5 bases at J, with 10 bases in the middle. This CDR3 is 14 amino acids long. CDR3 region: CASSYSGETGELFF. The CDR3 DNA sequence: TGTGCCAGCAGTTATTCCGGAGAAACCGGGGAGCTGTTTTTT.

V and J are TRBV4-3 and TRBJ2-7; D gene ambiguous. V lost 1 base and J 4 bases, leaving 14 bases between the germline ends. CDR1 and CDR2 from the germline V gene are LGHNA and YSLEER. The CDR3 covers 15 residues. CDR3 protein: CASSQGIESLYEQYF. The DNA for the CDR3 is TGCGCCAGCAGCCAAGGGATCGAATCCCTTTACGAGCAGTACTTC.

The chain links TRBV5-4 to TRBJ1-1; tentative D call: TRBD1 (5 bases). Germline V CDR1 and CDR2: SGHNT, YYREEE (reference sequence). V was clipped by 4 bases and J by 0 bases, with 16 bases between them. This CDR3 has 16 amino acids. The CDR3 region is CASSPWAGNVNTEAFF. As DNA, the CDR3 is TGTGCCAGCAGCCCCTGGGCAGGGAACGTGAACACTGAAGCTTTCTTT.

V is TRBV27 and J is TRBJ2-5; D remains unclear. In germline, CDR1 is MNHEY, CDR2 SMNVEV (reference sequence). Deletions cut 5 bases from V and 0 bases from J, with 13 bases between. This CDR3 has 15 amino acids. The CDR3 sequence is CASSLTGAYQETQYF. CDR3 DNA: TGTGCCAGCAGTCTCACCGGAGCTTACCAAGAGACCCAGTACTTC.

CDR3 bases: TGTGCCAGCAGTGCTGCCGGGGGTGGCACTGAAGCTTTCTTT. Its protein product is CASSAAGGGTEAFF. This rearrangement joins TRBV25-1 to TRBJ1-1; the D gene is possibly TRBD1 (5 bases). Trimming took off 4 bases at V and 4 bases at J, with 13 bases between the two ends. The CDR3 is made up of 14 amino acids. Germline V gene data show CDR1 as MGHDK and CDR2 as SYGVNS.

CDR3 loop: CASSGRAGTLSYEQYF. The CDR3 nucleotides are TGTGCCAGCAGCGGTCGCGCCGGGACTTTGTCCTACGAGCAGTACTTC. The V call is TRBV9, the J call TRBJ2-7, with D perhaps TRBD2 (6 bases). Looked up from germline, CDR1 is SGDLS and CDR2 is YYNGEE. Between the trimmed V and J ends, which lost 3 bases and 1 base, there was a span of 17 bases. This CDR3 spans 16 amino acids.

The chain links TRBV4-1 to TRBJ2-7; 7 bases fit TRBD2. The CDR3 extends over 15 amino acids. The junction had 5 bases not matched to a gene; V was cut back by 0 bases and J by 3 bases. Per the germline V gene, CDR1 is MGHRA and CDR2 is YSYEKL. Written as DNA, the CDR3 is TGCGCCAGCAGCCAAGATCCGCTAGCGGACTACGAGCAGTACTTC. The encoded protein is CASSQDPLADYEQYF.